This is a list of T cell receptor beta chains from one sample in a study of a mutant IDH1 vaccine in newly diagnosed glioma. Their specific antigens are unknown. Assay used: immunoSEQ multiplex PCR; TCRdb lists only in-frame clones, some missing. This sample has about 65,000 clones, with approximately 84% found just once. The source was PBMCs, collected from a glioma patient whose treatment included an IDH1 peptide vaccine. Every receptor here comes from a man aged 30 to 39 with glioma. Both conserved end residues are part of each CDR3. Fields, in order: J gene, V gene, clone size, D gene, CDR3 protein, CDR3 DNA. A D gene is named only where the DNA matches it firmly. Size tells how often a clone was seen (once, few, many) or the class of an expanded clone, and some rows leave it out.

TRBJ2-7,TRBV19,.,.,CASSTVGVTVGTYEQYF,TGTGCCAGTAGTACCGTTGGGGTGACAGTGGGGACCTACGAGCAGTACTTC
TRBJ2-1,TRBV5-1,.,TRBD2,CASSYKGLANTQTIYNEQFF,TGCGCCAGCAGCTACAAGGGACTAGCGAATACACAAACGATCTACAATGAGCAGTTCTTC
TRBJ2-1,TRBV11-2,.,TRBD1,CASSFTTGANNEQFF,TGTGCCAGCAGCTTCACGACAGGGGCCAACAATGAGCAGTTCTTC
TRBJ1-2,TRBV6-5,.,.,CASSPPGAGFYGYTF,TGTGCCAGCAGTCCCCCTGGGGCAGGGTTCTATGGCTACACCTTC
TRBJ2-3,TRBV4-2,.,.,CASSQDYWGRTDSDSSTDTQYF,TGTGCCAGCAGCCAAGATTATTGGGGACGGACGGACTCGGACTCTAGCACAGATACGCAGTATTTT
TRBJ2-7,TRBV28,.,.,CASSLAGVSYEQYF,TGTGCCAGCAGTTTAGCAGGGGTTTCCTACGAGCAGTACTTC
TRBJ2-5,TRBV29-1,.,.,CSVEDPPIGGSETQYF,TGCAGCGTTGAAGATCCCCCCATAGGAGGGTCGGAGACCCAGTACTTC
TRBJ1-4,TRBV19,.,TRBD1,CASSIEGQGGYFGEKLFF,TGTGCCAGTAGTATAGAAGGACAGGGAGGTTACTTCGGCGAAAAACTGTTTTTT
TRBJ2-7,TRBV6-5,.,TRBD1,CASSTRQGVSYEQYF,TGTGCCAGCAGTACACGACAGGGGGTTTCCTACGAGCAGTACTTC
TRBJ2-7,TRBV19,medium-sized,TRBD1,CASGAGTGLVQYF,TGTGCCAGTGGGGCCGGGACAGGCCTGGTGCAGTACTTC
TRBJ2-7,TRBV15,.,TRBD1,CATSRDRDRGTYEQYF,TGTGCCACCAGCAGAGATCGGGACAGAGGGACCTACGAGCAGTACTTC
TRBJ1-1,TRBV11-2,few,.,CASSFTGSEAFF,TGTGCCAGCAGCTTTACAGGATCTGAAGCTTTCTTT
TRBJ2-6,TRBV4-1,few,.,CASSPASRASGANVLTF,TGCGCCAGCAGCCCGGCGAGTAGGGCGTCTGGGGCCAACGTCCTGACTTTC
TRBJ2-3,TRBV18,.,TRBD1,CASSPGQASTDTQYF,TGTGCCAGCTCACCGGGACAGGCTAGCACAGATACGCAGTATTTT
TRBJ1-2,TRBV5-1,once,.,CASRALGWRQEGYGYTF,TGCGCCAGTCGCGCACTGGGGTGGAGGCAGGAAGGCTATGGCTACACCTTC
TRBJ1-1,TRBV7-6,.,.,CASSLARQHTEAFF,TGTGCCAGCAGCTTAGCTCGACAGCACACTGAAGCTTTCTTT
TRBJ1-5,TRBV7-8,.,.,CASSLARAGQPQHF,TGTGCCAGCAGCTTAGCCCGGGCCGGGCAGCCCCAGCATTTT
TRBJ1-1,TRBV15,.,.,CATSRDLSGAEAFF,TGTGCCACCAGCAGAGATCTTTCTGGGGCTGAAGCTTTCTTT
TRBJ2-7,TRBV30,.,TRBD1,CAWTARGTDYEQYF,TGTGCCTGGACGGCCAGGGGGACCGACTACGAGCAGTACTTC
TRBJ1-1,TRBV7-9,.,.,CASSLRGTEAFF,TGTGCCAGCAGCTTGCGGGGGACTGAAGCTTTCTTT
TRBJ1-4,TRBV7-9,once,.,CASSFGPGQYEKLFF,.
TRBJ2-5,TRBV7-7,.,.,CASSLSGRAETQYF,TGTGCCAGCAGCTTATCTGGCAGGGCTGAGACCCAGTACTTC
TRBJ2-3,TRBV5-5,.,.,CASSLLGPLYF,TGTGCCAGCAGCTTGTTAGGGCCGTTGTATTTT
TRBJ1-1,TRBV5-4,.,.,CASSLGTAWPEAFF,TGTGCCAGCAGCTTAGGGACGGCCTGGCCTGAAGCTTTCTTT
TRBJ2-1,TRBV11-3,once,TRBD2,CASSLDGRGGYNEQFF,TGTGCCAGCAGCTTAGATGGGCGGGGGGGCTACAATGAGCAGTTCTTC
TRBJ2-5,TRBV5-8,.,.,CASSLVRETQYF,TGTGCCAGCAGCTTGGTAAGGGAGACCCAGTACTTC
TRBJ2-7,TRBV11-2,.,.,CASRPIGIHEQYF,TGTGCCAGCAGACCGATCGGGATCCACGAGCAGTACTTC
TRBJ2-1,TRBV11-3,.,.,CASSLGTREHHNSYNEQFF,TGTGCCAGCAGCTTAGGTACTAGGGAACACCATAACTCCTACAATGAGCAGTTCTTC
TRBJ1-1,TRBV28,.,.,CASSWLVAVMNTEAFF,TGTGCCAGCAGTTGGCTTGTGGCCGTTATGAACACTGAAGCTTTCTTT
TRBJ2-6,TRBV18,once,TRBD1,CASSLQGSANVLTF,TGTGCCAGCTCACTACAGGGGTCGGCCAACGTCCTGACTTTC
TRBJ1-6,TRBV7-2,once,TRBD1,CASSLGSGQGNSPLHF,TGTGCCAGCAGCTTAGGTTCGGGACAGGGGAATTCACCCCTCCACTTT
TRBJ1-2,TRBV7-9,.,.,CASEDQGVGYTF,TGTGCCAGCGAAGACCAGGGTGTCGGCTACACCTTC
TRBJ1-4,TRBV15,.,.,CATRGGNNEKLFF,TGTGCCACGCGCGGCGGTAACAATGAAAAACTGTTTTTT
TRBJ1-1,TRBV28,.,.,CASSLATGRTEAFF,TGTGCCAGCAGTTTAGCCACAGGGAGGACTGAAGCTTTCTTT
TRBJ1-2,TRBV14,.,.,CASSFSFLGWGYTF,TGTGCCAGCAGCTTTTCGTTTTTAGGCTGGGGCTACACCTTC
TRBJ2-7,TRBV2,.,.,CASNHVGAPVSYEQYF,TGTGCCAGCAACCATGTGGGGGCCCCCGTATCCTACGAGCAGTACTTC
TRBJ1-1,TRBV11-2,.,.,CASSSPQGRGTEAFF,TGTGCCAGCAGCTCTCCACAGGGAAGGGGCACTGAAGCTTTCTTT
TRBJ1-1,TRBV19,.,TRBD1,CASKTSGGRGTEAFF,TGTGCCAGCAAAACTTCAGGGGGCAGAGGAACTGAAGCTTTCTTT
TRBJ1-2,TRBV27,.,.,CASSSPDNGNYGYTF,TGTGCCAGCAGTTCCCCCGATAACGGGAACTATGGCTACACCTTC
TRBJ2-4,TRBV28,.,.,CASSETGLQYF,TGTGCCAGCAGTGAAACAGGGCTTCAGTACTTC
TRBJ2-7,TRBV10-3,.,.,CAISGGGDSYEQYF,TGTGCCATCAGTGGTGGCGGGGACTCCTACGAGCAGTACTTC
TRBJ2-3,TRBV4-1,.,.,CASSLPGTDTQYF,TGCGCCAGCAGCCTTCCTGGCACAGATACGCAGTATTTT
TRBJ1-5,TRBV6-4,.,TRBD1,CASSDRQGEVQPQHF,TGTGCCAGCAGTGACCGACAGGGAGAGGTTCAGCCCCAGCATTTT
TRBJ1-1,TRBV19,medium-sized,.,CASTNRQGNTEAFF,TGTGCCAGCACTAACCGTCAGGGGAACACTGAAGCTTTCTTT
TRBJ2-7,TRBV7-6,.,.,CASSAGQTHYEQYF,TGTGCCAGCAGCGCAGGACAGACCCACTACGAGCAGTACTTC